This TCR beta chain stems from a study of blood T cells in healthy people across ages. CDR3 size: 16 residues. V shed 7 bases and J 0 bases; nucleotides not matched to a gene: 7. Per germline, CDR1 SGHVS and CDR2 FQNEAQ. This clonotype was counted between two and nine times. The use of a sample-barcoded 5' primer and a J-beta primer mix characterized a second PCR of about 7 to 12 cycles. TCRdb ran MiXCR on the 5' RACE reads and lists one entry per CDR3 protein. Of over 1,500,000 distinct CDR3 sequences in the sample, roughly 49% were seen once. Isolation per sample recovered at least 6.5 million PBMCs.

The chain is built from TRBV7-8 and TRBJ2-3, with TRBD2 identical over 10 bases. This TCR derives from a woman in her thirties or forties in good health. Sequences were obtained from blood. CDR3 in amino acids: CASTPGLAKSTDTQYF. The CDR3 bases are TGTGCCAGCACCCCGGGACTAGCGAAAAGCACAGATACGCAGTATTTT.